The 18 T cell receptor beta chains in this list originate from one sample, sequenced in a study of response to subunit inactivated influenza vaccine (dated by TCRdb to 2016 to 2018). Receptors were amplified or captured by RT-PCR. The reads were generated on an Illumina HiSeq 2500. TCRdb itself trimmed the public reads at Q25 with fastp, ran MiXCR and retained productive beta chains. Every distinct CDR3 protein forms one entry, paired with its most common genes and DNA. The sample includes around 570,000 distinct CDR3 sequences, with about 10% observed a single time. The ten largest clones represent 9.5% to 11% of the sample. The same specimen was also included in a second study, on T cells expressing NK-cell markers. The second paper further reports: TCR beta cDNA libraries were prepared using 5'RACE template switching, which introduced a universal primer site and unique molecular identifiers.

The material was PBMCs from blood, obtained on the day of vaccination. These receptors originate from a man in his fifties who received an inactivated influenza vaccine. Donor details come from another sample of the same person, matched by shared clones.

This clonotype was counted a few times. The V call is TRBV12-3 or TRBV12-4, the J call TRBJ2-7; D perhaps matches TRBD2 (7 bases). The CDR3 sequence is 14 residues long. Trimming removed 3 bases from V and 2 bases from J, with 11 bases in between. The CDR3 protein is CASSFAGAAYEQYF. CDR3 sequence (DNA): TGTGCCAGCAGTTTTGCGGGGGCCGCCTACGAGCAGTACTTC.

Regarding this clonotype: One end of the junction does not line up with germline, which may come from a read error. The chain recombines TRBV19 with TRBJ2-7, with 12 bases matching TRBD2. The CDR3 sequence is 16 residues long. CDR1 is LNHDA, CDR2 SQIVND, per germline (reference sequence). CDR3 nucleotides: TGTGCCATTAGTAAATGGACTAGCGGGAATACCTACGAGCAGTACTTC. This codes for CAISKWTSGNTYEQYF.

This clonotype was recorded a few times. This sequence joins TRBV6-2 or TRBV6-3 and TRBJ1-1; D is unclear. The CDR3 spans 16 residues. Germline V gene sequence: CDR1 MNHEY, CDR2 SVGEGT. V lost 0 bases and J lost 3, with 14 bases in between. The CDR3 here is CASSYSKSQLYTEAFF. The CDR3 DNA sequence: TGTGCCAGCAGTTACTCGAAGTCCCAGCTTTACACTGAAGCTTTCTTT.

This clonotype has more than one count but fewer than ten. CDR3 residues: CASSLKGLAVAYEQYF. CDR3 DNA sequence: TGTGCCAGCAGTTTGAAGGGCCTAGCGGTTGCCTACGAGCAGTACTTC. The chain carries TRBV27 and TRBJ2-7, with 7 bases lining up with TRBD2. CDR1 is MNHEY and CDR2 is SMNVEV in the germline V gene (reference sequence). Germline trimming cut 3 bases from V and 2 bases from J; bases unmatched to any gene: 10. This CDR3 is built from 16 residues.

The rearrangement links TRBV6-5 to TRBJ2-2; a weak D match, TRBD1 (5 bases). V lost 0 bases and J 7 bases, leaving 9 bases between the germline ends. The CDR3 consists of 14 residues. From germline, CDR1 is MNHEY and CDR2 SVGAGI. The CDR3 sequence: CASSYSGAGGELFF. CDR3 DNA: TGTGCCAGCAGTTACTCTGGGGCTGGCGGGGAGCTGTTTTTT.

CDR3 in amino acids: CASSTQGAKDNEQFF. CDR3 DNA sequence: TGCGCCAGCAGCACACAGGGGGCAAAGGACAATGAGCAGTTCTTC. V is TRBV5-1 and J is TRBJ2-1, with TRBD1 matching over 9 bases. The germline gives CDR1 SGHRS, CDR2 YFSETQ. The ends lost 4 bases at V and 5 bases at J; junction bases unmatched: 7. CDR3 size: 15 residues.

This clonotype has more than one count but fewer than ten. The genes are TRBV20-1 and TRBJ2-3, with 9 bases aligning to TRBD2. J lost 4 bases, V lost 6 bases, and 8 bases had no gene match. The CDR3 covers 14 residues. CDR1 and CDR2 from the germline V gene are DFQATT and SNEGSKA (reference sequence). The CDR3 sequence: CSAPGTSRPDTQYF. The CDR3 DNA follows: TGCAGTGCCCCCGGGACTAGCCGTCCAGATACGCAGTATTTT.

The table lists this clonotype with a few counts. V is TRBV7-9 and J is TRBJ2-3; TRBD2 might be the D (5 bases). The CDR3 is 15 amino acids. The germline gives CDR1 SEHNR, CDR2 FQNEAQ (reference sequence). Trimming stripped 4 bases from V and 4 bases from J, with 15 bases between. CDR3 loop: CASSSRSGVSDTQYF. The CDR3 DNA follows: TGTGCCAGCAGCTCCCGCTCCGGGGTATCAGATACGCAGTATTTT. The full variable domain, rest sourced from reference TRBV7-9 and TRBJ2-3, is DTGVSQNPRHKITKRGQNVTFRCDPISEHNRLYWYRQTLGQGPEFLTYFQNEAQLEKSRLLSDRFSAERPKGSFSTLEIQRTEQGDSAMYLCASSSRSGVSDTQYFGPGTRLTVL.

The V gene is TRBV5-1, the J gene TRBJ2-7; TRBD2 matches at 8 bases. In germline, CDR1 is SGHRS, CDR2 YFSETQ. V gave up 6 bases and J gave up 5 bases; unmatched junction bases: 13. The CDR3 is 15 residues long. CDR3 in amino acids: CASNNGRAAVDEQYF. CDR3 DNA: TGCGCCAGCAATAACGGGAGGGCGGCCGTGGACGAGCAGTACTTC.

Many counts were recorded for this clonotype. The V gene is TRBV15, the J gene TRBJ2-3; 7 bases are a match to TRBD1. The length of the CDR3 is 17 residues. The V gene's germline CDR1 is LNHNV and CDR2 YYDKDF (reference sequence). V gave up 0 bases and J gave up 0 bases; unmatched junction bases: 6. The chain's CDR3 is CATSREGGISSTDTQYF. The CDR3 region has the DNA TGTGCCACCAGCAGAGAAGGGGGCATATCTAGCACAGATACGCAGTATTTT. Filled out from reference TRBV15 and TRBJ2-3, the complete variable domain reads DAMVIQNPRYQVTQFGKPVTLSCSQTLNHNVMYWYQQKSSQAPKLLFHYYDKDFNNEADTPDNFQSRRPNTSFCFLDIRSPGLGDTAMYLCATSREGGISSTDTQYFGPGTRLTVL.

Only a few counts were recorded for this clonotype. The genes are TRBV6-2 or TRBV6-3 and TRBJ2-1; 9 bases fit TRBD2. The trim removed 8 bases at V and 6 bases at J, leaving 8 bases unmatched. The V gene's germline CDR1 is MNHEY and CDR2 SVGEGT. The CDR3 spans 14 residues. The CDR3 sequence: CASRRGLAFNEQFF. Here the CDR3 DNA reads TGTGCCAGCCGTCGGGGACTAGCCTTCAATGAGCAGTTCTTC.

This chain joins TRBV2 and TRBJ2-2; D may be TRBD1 (6 bases). V lost 2 bases, J lost 4 bases, and 8 bases lay in between. The CDR3 sequence is 14 residues long. Germline V gene sequence: CDR1 SNHLY, CDR2 FYNNEI. The CDR3 DNA follows: TGTGCCAGCAGTGAAACAGGGAGCACCGGGGAGCTGTTTTTT. This gives the protein CASSETGSTGELFF.

This clonotype was detected only a few times. This sequence joins TRBV7-8 and TRBJ2-3; perhaps TRBD1 as D (7 bases). This CDR3 contains 16 residues. V dropped 4 bases and J dropped 0 bases, with 14 bases sitting between them. Per the germline V gene, CDR1 is SGHVS and CDR2 is FQNEAQ. The CDR3 bases are TGTGCCAGCAGCTGGCGGAGGGGGCACAGCACAGATACGCAGTATTTT. As protein: CASSWRRGHSTDTQYF.

This clonotype was seen only a few times. The chain has TRBV11-2 and TRBJ2-7; no firm D call. Germline V gene lookup returns CDR1 SGHAT and CDR2 FQNNGV. The CDR3 contains 11 residues. The V gene lost 5 bases and the J gene lost 6 bases, with 8 bases spanning the gap. The CDR3 sequence: CASSRRFEQYF. The CDR3 DNA is TGTGCCAGCAGCCGACGGTTCGAGCAGTACTTC.

The chain carries TRBV27 and TRBJ2-1; D is perhaps TRBD2 (5 bases). V dropped 2 bases and J dropped 2 bases, with 10 bases sitting between them. The CDR3 sequence is 15 residues long. Germline loops: CDR1 MNHEY, CDR2 SMNVEV (reference sequence). DNA for the CDR3: TGTGCCAGCAGTTTACGAGCGGCTACCTACAATGAGCAGTTCTTC. Translating it yields CASSLRAATYNEQFF.

This clonotype showed up just a few times. The chain joins TRBV18 to TRBJ1-4; D gene uncertain. Trimming removed 3 bases from V and 0 bases from J, with 14 bases in between. The CDR3 sequence is 17 residues long. Germline V lookup: CDR1 KGHSH, CDR2 LQKENI. The CDR3 DNA follows: TGTGCCAGCTCACCTATGATCCCGGGAGCAACTAATGAAAAACTGTTTTTT. It yields the protein CASSPMIPGATNEKLFF. Filled out from reference TRBV18 and TRBJ1-4, the complete variable domain reads NAGVMQNPRHLVRRRGQEARLRCSPMKGHSHVYWYRQLPEEGLKFMVYLQKENIIDESGMPKERFSAEFPKEGPSILRIQQVVRGDSAAYFCASSPMIPGATNEKLFFGSGTQLSVL.

The rearrangement uses TRBV6-5 and TRBJ2-7; D is unclear. Germline V lookup: CDR1 MNHEY, CDR2 SVGAGI. V was trimmed by 1 base and J by 1 base, leaving 5 bases between them. The CDR3 spans 13 residues. The CDR3 loop is CASSYYRSYEQYF. The CDR3 nucleotides read TGTGCCAGCAGTTACTACAGATCCTACGAGCAGTACTTC.

The sample holds a few counts of this clonotype. A read error may produce the germline difference seen at one junction end. The CDR3 loop is CASSRAGGHGSEQFF. CDR3 sequence (DNA): TGTGCTAGCAGCCGAGCGGGGGGGCATGGTAGTGAGCAGTTCTTC. The chain uses TRBV7-7 and TRBJ2-1; 10 bases are a match to TRBD2. This CDR3 has 15 amino acids. Germline values: CDR1 SSHAT, CDR2 FNYEAQ (reference sequence).